This T cell receptor beta chain was sequenced during a study of vaccination and CD4 T cells after COVID-19. Turning to the study itself: In the convalescent cohort, there were six males and four females, two of them Hispanic.

Oncomine TCR Beta short-read sequencing was applied to DNA from cultured CD4+ T cells. TCRdb reanalysed the PCR reads using MiXCR and keeps one entry per CDR3 protein. The sample holds about 20,000 distinct CDR3 sequences; around 46% are singletons and the top ten take roughly 4%. Only a few counts were recorded for this clonotype. No antigen is known for it. Germline CDR1 and CDR2: DFQATT and SNEGSKA (reference sequence). CDR3 length: 13 amino acids. V lost 1 base to trimming and J lost 8 bases; unmatched junction nucleotides: 5. Treatment: roughly 10-day PBMC culture with coronavirus spike peptide pools or control peptides (ViraFEST assay).

This receptor was taken from a human donor who had recovered from COVID-19. This chain joins TRBV20-1 and TRBJ2-1; 7 nucleotides align to TRBD2. Sequenced here: CD4+ T cells from blood, cultured in vitro, sampled before SARS-CoV-2 vaccination. The CDR3 here is CSARGPTSDEQFF. The CDR3 coding sequence is TGCAGTGCTAGAGGCCCAACTAGCGATGAGCAGTTCTTC.